The 15 T cell receptor beta chains presented below share a single source sample, sequenced in a study of T-cell reconstitution after alpha-beta-depleted transplantation in children. Researchers prepared the TCRbeta library using unique molecular identifiers, the study reports. TCRdb re-called the PCR reads with MiXCR, one entry per CDR3 protein. This sample has some 310,000 distinct CDR3 sequences, with approximately 23% found just once. This specimen was PBMCs, mostly from graft donor cells, taken 180 days after TCRalphabeta/CD19-depleted stem cell transplant. All receptors derive from a male patient younger than 18 who had a stem cell transplant for acute lymphoblastic leukemia, so the T cells may come from the graft donor.

Comment on this clonotype: Mismatch with germline at one junction end may stem from a read error. The rearrangement uses TRBV3-1 and TRBJ2-7; 9 bases agree with TRBD1. Looked up from germline, CDR1 is LGHDT and CDR2 is YNNKEL (reference sequence). The CDR3 is made up of 16 amino acids. The CDR3 protein is CASSQGGTGYTYEQYF. CDR3 bases: TGTGCAAGCAGCCAAGGGGGGACAGGGTACACCTACGAGCAGTACTTC.

This clonotype has a handful of counts. V is TRBV11-2 and J is TRBJ1-5; D is perhaps TRBD1 (5 bases). This CDR3 contains 13 residues. CDR1 and CDR2 from the germline V gene are SGHAT and FQNNGV. V was shortened by 2 bases and J by 5 bases, with 7 bases between the two germline ends. CDR3 amino acids: CASSLWGYQPQHF. For the CDR3, the DNA is TGTGCCAGCAGCTTATGGGGGTATCAGCCCCAGCATTTT.

This clonotype was picked up a small number of times. The chain combines TRBV7-3 with TRBJ2-5; D is possibly TRBD2 (6 bases). With 4 bases removed from V and 2 bases from J, the gap between germline ends came to 17 bases. CDR3 length: 16 amino acids. Germline V gene sequence: CDR1 SGHTA, CDR2 FQGTGA. CDR3 sequence (DNA): TGTGCCAGCAGCTGGGGTCCTCGGGGGTCACAAGAGACCCAGTACTTC. Its protein is CASSWGPRGSQETQYF.

The gene calls are TRBV13 and TRBJ2-2; TRBD2 agrees at 11 bases. CDR1 and CDR2 from the germline V gene are PRHDT and FYEKMQ (reference sequence). The CDR3 has 17 amino acids. The ends lost 2 bases at V and 11 bases at J; junction bases unmatched: 13. This CDR3 is CASSLRWLAGGSRELFF. CDR3 nucleotide sequence: TGTGCCAGCAGCTTACGATGGCTAGCGGGGGGTTCGAGAGAGCTGTTTTTT.

The gene calls are TRBV6-1 and TRBJ2-1, with D possibly TRBD2 on 6 matching bases. Trimming removed 1 base at V and 14 bases at J, with 21 bases between. In germline, CDR1 is MNHNS, CDR2 SASEGT. The CDR3 has 15 amino acids. The CDR3 loop is CASSEGIRTGLSEFF. In DNA, the CDR3 is TGTGCCAGCAGTGAAGGAATTCGGACTGGACTATCGGAGTTCTTC.

The gene calls are TRBV7-9 and TRBJ2-3; D may be TRBD1 (6 bases). Trimming removed 2 bases at V and 0 bases at J, with 9 bases between. The CDR3 sequence is 15 residues long. In germline, CDR1 is SEHNR, CDR2 FQNEAQ (reference sequence). The CDR3 bases are TGTGCCAGCAGCTTATGGACAGCTAGCACAGATACGCAGTATTTT. It is translated as CASSLWTASTDTQYF.

In its sample, this clonotype was seen once. The V call is TRBV7-9, the J call TRBJ1-1; the D gene is possibly TRBD1 (5 bases). CDR1 is SEHNR, CDR2 FQNEAQ, per germline (reference sequence). Trimming cost V 2 bases and J 4 bases, with 20 bases left between them. The CDR3 has 17 amino acids. CDR3 amino acids: CASSLFIGGAEGTEAFF. CDR3 DNA: TGTGCCAGCAGCTTATTCATCGGGGGAGCAGAAGGCACTGAAGCTTTCTTT.

This clonotype showed up many times. V and J are TRBV7-9 and TRBJ1-4, with 9 bases identical to TRBD1. The CDR3 sequence is 13 residues long. V shed 4 bases and J 10 bases; nucleotides not matched to a gene: 4. Germline V gene sequence: CDR1 SEHNR, CDR2 FQNEAQ (reference sequence). CDR3 DNA: TGTGCCAGCAGCTCCGGGACAGGGAGAAAACTGTTTTTT. As protein: CASSSGTGRKLFF.

V gene TRBV5-1 combines with J gene TRBJ2-7; D unclear. CDR1 SGHRS and CDR2 YFSETQ come from the germline V gene. V was pared by 0 bases and J by 4 bases, with 17 bases between. The CDR3 runs to 16 residues. The CDR3 region has the DNA TGCGCCAGCAGCTTGGACCACCGAGGCAGGCAATACGAGCAGTACTTC. Residues: CASSLDHRGRQYEQYF.

The CDR3 sequence is CASSNRGHAFF. For the CDR3, the DNA is TGTGCCAGCAGCAACAGGGGGCACGCTTTCTTT. The rearrangement links TRBV7-9 to TRBJ1-1; 9 positions agree with TRBD1. V gave up 5 bases and J gave up 11 bases; unmatched junction bases: 3. Germline-derived CDR1 and CDR2 are SEHNR and FQNEAQ (reference sequence). CDR3 size: 11 residues.

This clonotype was recorded at least ten times. The junction does not match germline at one end; this may be a read error. The chain uses TRBV12-3 or TRBV12-4 and TRBJ2-7, with 10 positions matching TRBD2. The length of the CDR3 is 11 residues. The CDR3 region is CASSLGLAEYF. In nucleotides, the CDR3 is TGTGCCAGCAGCTTAGGACTAGCGGAGTACTTC.

The V call is TRBV12-3 or TRBV12-4, the J call TRBJ1-1, with D unresolved. This CDR3 spans 15 amino acids. V shed 0 bases and J shed 2 bases, with 10 bases lying between them. For the CDR3, the DNA is TGTGCCAGCAGTTTAGCGGTAACGGTAAACACTGAAGCTTTCTTT. Residues: CASSLAVTVNTEAFF.

The chain is built from TRBV12-3 or TRBV12-4 and TRBJ2-5; TRBD2 might be the D (6 bases). Trimming stripped 8 bases from V and 5 bases from J, with 18 bases between. The CDR3 covers 14 residues. The CDR3 coding sequence is TGTGCCAGCTCCCGGGTAGCGGTTAGGGAGACCCAGTACTTC. Translation gives CASSRVAVRETQYF.

This chain links TRBV12-3 or TRBV12-4 with TRBJ1-6, with TRBD1 identical over 7 bases. The CDR3 loop spans 15 amino acids. V lost 7 bases to trimming and J lost 7 bases; unmatched junction nucleotides: 10. The CDR3 DNA sequence: TGTGCCAGCACCGACAGGGAAGTGGTCAATTCACCCCTCCACTTT. Amino acid sequence: CASTDREVVNSPLHF.

A few counts support this clonotype. The CDR3, as DNA: TGTGCCAGCAGTGTCGAGACAGGGACCGGGGAGCTGTTTTTT. As protein: CASSVETGTGELFF. This chain connects TRBV6-4 to TRBJ2-2; 7 bases match TRBD1. CDR3 length: 14 residues. V lost 4 bases, J lost 5 bases, and 4 bases stayed unmatched. In germline, CDR1 is MRHNA, CDR2 SNTAGT.